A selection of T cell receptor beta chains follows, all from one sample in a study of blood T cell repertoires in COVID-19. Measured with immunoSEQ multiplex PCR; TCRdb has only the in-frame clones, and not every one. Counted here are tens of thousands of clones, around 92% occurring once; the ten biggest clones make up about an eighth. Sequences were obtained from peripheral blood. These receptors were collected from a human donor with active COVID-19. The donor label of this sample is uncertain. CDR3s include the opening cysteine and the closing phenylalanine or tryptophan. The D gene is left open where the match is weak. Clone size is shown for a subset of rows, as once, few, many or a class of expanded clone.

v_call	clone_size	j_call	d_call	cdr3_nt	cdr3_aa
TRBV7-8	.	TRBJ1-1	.	TGTGCCAGCAGCCCCCGGGACACTCAGGTGGCTGAAGCTTTCTTT	CASSPRDTQVAEAFF
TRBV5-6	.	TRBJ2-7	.	TGTGCCAGCAGCTTCGATACAGGAATAACCTACGAGCAGTACTTC	CASSFDTGITYEQYF
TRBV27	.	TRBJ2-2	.	TGTGCCAGCAGTTTTTTAAACACCGGGGAGCTGTTTTTT	CASSFLNTGELFF
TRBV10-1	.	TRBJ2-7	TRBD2	TGCGCCAGCAGCGGGGGACTAGCGGGAGCCTACGAGCAGTACTTC	CASSGGLAGAYEQYF
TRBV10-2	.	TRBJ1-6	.	TGCGCCAGCGGTCGTGGAGAAAATTCACCCCTCCACTTT	CASGRGENSPLHF
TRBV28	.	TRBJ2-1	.	TGTGCCAGCGGGCCCGTTAGTTCCTACAATGAGCAGTTCTTC	CASGPVSSYNEQFF
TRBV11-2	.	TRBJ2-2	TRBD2	TGTGCCAGCACTAGCGGGATGAACACCGGGGAGCTGTTTTTT	CASTSGMNTGELFF
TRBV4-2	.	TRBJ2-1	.	TGTGCCAGCAGCCAAATGGGTAGCCGAAGCTCCTACAATGAGCAGTTCTTC	CASSQMGSRSSYNEQFF
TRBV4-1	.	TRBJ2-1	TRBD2	TGCGCCAGCAGCCAAAGTTCGACTAGCGGAAACAATGAGCAGTTCTTC	CASSQSSTSGNNEQFF
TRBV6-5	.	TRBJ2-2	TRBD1	TGTGCCAGCAGTACCCGGGACAGGGGGCCCGGGGAGCTGTTTTTT	CASSTRDRGPGELFF
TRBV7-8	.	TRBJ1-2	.	TGTGCCAGCAGCCGAGGACAGCTCGAGGGCTACACCTTC	CASSRGQLEGYTF
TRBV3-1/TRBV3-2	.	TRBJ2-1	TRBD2	TGTGCCAGCAGCCAGGGCCTAGCGGGAGTCTGGAATGAGCAGTTCTTC	CASSQGLAGVWNEQFF
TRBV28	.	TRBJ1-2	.	TGTGCCAGCACCCAGGAGGCCTCGAGGGGCTACACCTTC	CASTQEASRGYTF
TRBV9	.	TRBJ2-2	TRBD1	TGTGCCAGCAGCGTATTGGGGACAGGGCTCACCGGGGAGCTGTTTTTT	CASSVLGTGLTGELFF
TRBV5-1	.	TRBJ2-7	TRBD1	TGCGCCAGCACCCCGGACAGGGGTAATCCGTACGAGCAGTACTTC	CASTPDRGNPYEQYF
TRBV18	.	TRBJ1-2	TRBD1	TGTGCCAGCTCAGTGGACAGGTGGGGCTACACCTTC	CASSVDRWGYTF
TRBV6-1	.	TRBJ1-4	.	TGTGCCAGCAGTGAAGCCCCGGTCCTTAATGAAAAACTGTTTTTT	CASSEAPVLNEKLFF
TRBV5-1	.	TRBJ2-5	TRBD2	TGCGCCAGCAACCTAGCGGCCGGGGACGGCCAAGAGACCCAGTACTTC	CASNLAAGDGQETQYF
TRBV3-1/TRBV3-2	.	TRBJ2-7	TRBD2	TGTGCCAGCAGCCCCGGGGGGAGCTCCTACGAGCAGTACTTC	CASSPGGSSYEQYF
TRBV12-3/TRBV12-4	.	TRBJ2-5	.	TGTGCCAGCAGTTTACTCCGAGAGACCCAGTACTTC	CASSLLRETQYF
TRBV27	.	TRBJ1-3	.	TGTGCCAGCAGTTTAAGTGGCAGGGCTGGAAACACCATATATTTT	CASSLSGRAGNTIYF
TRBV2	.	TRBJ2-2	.	TGTGCCAGCAGTGTCTACAGGACTAGGGGGGCCGGGGAGCTGTTTTTT	CASSVYRTRGAGELFF
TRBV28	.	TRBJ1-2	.	TGTGCCAGCAGTTCCCCCGGGGGGGGTGGCTACACCTTC	CASSSPGGGGYTF
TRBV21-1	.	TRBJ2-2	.	TGTGCCAGCAGCGCCCGGGACTCCCCTGGGACCGGGGAGCTGTTTTTT	CASSARDSPGTGELFF
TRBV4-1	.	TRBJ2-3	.	TGCGCCAGCAGCCAAGGGGGGCTAGCCGGCGGCACAGATACGCAGTATTTT	CASSQGGLAGGTDTQYF
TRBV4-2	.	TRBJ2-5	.	TGTGCCAGCAGCCAGTATGGAGACGGTGAGACCCAGTACTTC	CASSQYGDGETQYF
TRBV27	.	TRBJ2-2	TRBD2	TGTGCCAGCAGTTATTTAGCGGGAGCGGGGTATGCCGGGGAGCTGTTTTTT	CASSYLAGAGYAGELFF
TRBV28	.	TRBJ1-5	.	TGTGCCAGCAACCCGCAGAACAATCAGCCCCAGCATTTT	CASNPQNNQPQHF
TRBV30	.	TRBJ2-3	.	TGTGCCTGGAGTGTATTGAGTACGCAGTATTTT	CAWSVLSTQYF
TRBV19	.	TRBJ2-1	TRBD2	TGTGCCAGTAAGAGAGCGGGAGGACCCTACAATGAGCAGTTCTTC	CASKRAGGPYNEQFF
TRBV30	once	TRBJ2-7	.	TGTGCCTGGACCCCAGGCGGGGACGAGCAGTACTTC	CAWTPGGDEQYF
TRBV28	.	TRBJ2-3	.	TGTGCCAGCAGTCTTAGAGCAGATACGCAGTATTTT	CASSLRADTQYF
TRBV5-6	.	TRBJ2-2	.	TGTGCCAGCAGCGCTCGGTGGACGGGGGACACCGGGGAGCTGTTTTTT	CASSARWTGDTGELFF
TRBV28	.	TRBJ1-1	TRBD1	TGTGCCAGCAGTTTACAGGGGGCCGGCACTGAAGCTTTCTTT	CASSLQGAGTEAFF
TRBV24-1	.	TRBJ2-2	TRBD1	TGTGCCACCAGTGACCCAACCTCCGGGACAGAAAACACCGGGGAGCTGTTTTTT	CATSDPTSGTENTGELFF
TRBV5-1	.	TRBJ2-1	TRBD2	TGCGCCAGCAGCCCCGGGCTAGCGGGAGCCTTCTACAATGAGCAGTTCTTC	CASSPGLAGAFYNEQFF
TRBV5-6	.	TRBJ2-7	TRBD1	TGTGCCAGCAGCCAGTTCGGGGGACAGGGTAACGAGCAGTACTTC	CASSQFGGQGNEQYF
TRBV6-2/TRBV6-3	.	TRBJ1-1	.	TGTGCCAGCACCCCTGGAGACGGCACTGAAGCTTTCTTT	CASTPGDGTEAFF
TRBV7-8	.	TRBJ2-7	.	TGTGCCAGCAGCTTAGCGCGAGGTGGGGGGGCTAACCCCTACGAGCAGTACTTC	CASSLARGGGANPYEQYF
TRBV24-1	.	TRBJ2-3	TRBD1	TGTGCCACCAGTGACTTGGACAGGGGAGTAGATACGCAGTATTTT	CATSDLDRGVDTQYF
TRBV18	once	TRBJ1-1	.	TGTGCCAGCTCACTGTACCGGTCCGAAGCTTTCTTT	CASSLYRSEAFF
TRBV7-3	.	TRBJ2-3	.	TGTGCCAGCAGCCAGAAACTAGCAGGGCCCGATACGCAGTATTTT	CASSQKLAGPDTQYF
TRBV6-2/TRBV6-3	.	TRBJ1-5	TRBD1	TGTGCCAGCAGTTACTCGAGGGGGCTTTATGCATCCGGCAATCAGCCCCAGCATTTT	CASSYSRGLYASGNQPQHF
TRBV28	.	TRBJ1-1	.	TGTGCCAGCACAGGGAACACTGAAGCTTTCTTT	CASTGNTEAFF
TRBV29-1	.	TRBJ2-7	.	TGCAGCGTTGGGGATAGCGCAATCACCTACGAGCAGTACTTC	CSVGDSAITYEQYF
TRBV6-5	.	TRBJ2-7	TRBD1	TGTGCCAGCAGGACAGGGGGCAACTCTTACGAGCAGTACTTC	CASRTGGNSYEQYF
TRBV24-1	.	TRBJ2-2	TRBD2	TGTGCCACCAGAGGGACTAGCGGACCCTCCGCGAACACCGGGGAGCTGTTTTTT	CATRGTSGPSANTGELFF
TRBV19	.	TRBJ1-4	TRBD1	TGTGCCAGTAGTGGGACAGCGGTTGCCAATGAAAAACTGTTTTTT	CASSGTAVANEKLFF
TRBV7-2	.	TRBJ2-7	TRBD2	TGTGCCAGCAGAGCTTTGAGCGGGAGAAGGGCCTACGAGCAGTACTTC	CASRALSGRRAYEQYF
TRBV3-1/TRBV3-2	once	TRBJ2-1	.	TGTGCCAGCACCCGGGATAGCGGCTACAATGAGCAGTTCTTC	CASTRDSGYNEQFF
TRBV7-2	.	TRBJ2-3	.	TGTGCCAGCAGCTTAGCTGGACTGAAGCAGTATTTT	CASSLAGLKQYF
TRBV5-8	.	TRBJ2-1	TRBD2	TGTGCCAGCAGCTCCGGGACTAGCGGGAGGGCTGACAATGAGCAGTTCTTC	CASSSGTSGRADNEQFF
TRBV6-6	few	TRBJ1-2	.	TGTGCCAGCACCCCCCCGGGGTACTATGGCTACACCTTC	CASTPPGYYGYTF
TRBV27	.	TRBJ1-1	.	TGTGCCAGTTACAGGGAGGGAAACACTGAAGCTTTCTTT	CASYREGNTEAFF
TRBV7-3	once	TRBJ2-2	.	TGTGCCAGCAGCCGCCTGGGGGGGCGCGACACCGGGGAGCTGTTTTTT	CASSRLGGRDTGELFF